This TCR beta chain emerged from a study of blood T cell repertoires in COVID-19. Study in general: Samples of COVID-19 (acute and convalescent) were obtained from the United States, Italy and Spain.

Seattle-derived patients entered the study during active infection and were followed longitudinally. Trimming stripped 2 bases from V and 7 bases from J, with 11 bases between. Germline V gene lookup returns CDR1 MNHEY and CDR2 SVGEGT. The CDR3 runs to 13 residues. Original handling: Nucleated cell counts were estimated from reference gene primer amplification. Measured with immunoSEQ multiplex PCR; TCRdb has only the in-frame clones, and not every one. The V and J calls and clone size are taken from that table; D and trimming were inferred from the DNA. Of 350,000 or so clones listed, approximately 87% were seen once; the top ten hold roughly a tenth.

The material sequenced was peripheral blood. This rearrangement joins TRBV6-2 or TRBV6-3 to TRBJ1-1; D perhaps matches TRBD1 (6 bases). The clonotype originates from a woman under 40 with COVID-19, enrolled during active disease. In nucleotides, the CDR3 is TGTGCCAGCAGTTACCTTGGACAGCGTGAAGCTTTCTTT. This codes for CASSYLGQREAFF.